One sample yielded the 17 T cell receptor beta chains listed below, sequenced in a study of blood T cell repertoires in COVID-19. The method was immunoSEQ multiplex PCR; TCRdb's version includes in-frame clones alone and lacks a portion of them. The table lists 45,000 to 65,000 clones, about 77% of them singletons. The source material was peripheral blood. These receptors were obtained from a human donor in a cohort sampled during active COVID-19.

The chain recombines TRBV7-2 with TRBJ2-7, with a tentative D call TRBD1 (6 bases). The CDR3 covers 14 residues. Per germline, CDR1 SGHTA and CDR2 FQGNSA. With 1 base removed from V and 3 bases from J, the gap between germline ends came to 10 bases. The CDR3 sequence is CASSLGRGSYEQYF. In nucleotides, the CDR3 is TGTGCCAGCAGCTTAGGCAGGGGTAGCTACGAGCAGTACTTC.

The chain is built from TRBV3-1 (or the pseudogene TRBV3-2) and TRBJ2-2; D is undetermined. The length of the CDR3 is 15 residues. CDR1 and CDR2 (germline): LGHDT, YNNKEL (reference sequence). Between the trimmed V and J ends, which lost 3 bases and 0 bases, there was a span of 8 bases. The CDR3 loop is CASSHPYANTGELFF. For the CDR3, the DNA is TGTGCCAGCAGCCATCCCTATGCGAACACCGGGGAGCTGTTTTTT.

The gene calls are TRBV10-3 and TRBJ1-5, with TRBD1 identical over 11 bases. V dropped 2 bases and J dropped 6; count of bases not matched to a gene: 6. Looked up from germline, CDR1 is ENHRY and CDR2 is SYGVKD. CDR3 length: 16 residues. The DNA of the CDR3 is TGTGCCATCAGTGAGAGGGGGGACAGGGGGGCTCAGCCCCAGCATTTT. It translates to CAISERGDRGAQPQHF.

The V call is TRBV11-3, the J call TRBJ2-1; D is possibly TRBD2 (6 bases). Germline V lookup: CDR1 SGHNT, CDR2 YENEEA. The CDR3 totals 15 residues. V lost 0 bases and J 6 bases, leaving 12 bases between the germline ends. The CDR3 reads CASSLDAGRGNEQFF. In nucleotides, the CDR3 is TGTGCCAGCAGCTTAGATGCAGGGCGGGGCAATGAGCAGTTCTTC.

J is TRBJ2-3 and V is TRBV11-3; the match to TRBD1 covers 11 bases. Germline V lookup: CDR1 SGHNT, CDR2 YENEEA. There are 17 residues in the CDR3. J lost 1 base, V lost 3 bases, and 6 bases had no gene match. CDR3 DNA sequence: TGTGCCAGCAGCTTTAAGGACAGGGGGCGAGGCACAGATACGCAGTATTTT. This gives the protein CASSFKDRGRGTDTQYF.

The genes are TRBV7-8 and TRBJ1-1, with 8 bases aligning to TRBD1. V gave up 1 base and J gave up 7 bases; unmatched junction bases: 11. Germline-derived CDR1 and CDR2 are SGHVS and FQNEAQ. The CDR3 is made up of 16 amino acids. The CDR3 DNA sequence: TGTGCCAGCAGCTTAGACTTTCAGGGGGCTACAGATGAAGCTTTCTTT. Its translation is CASSLDFQGATDEAFF.

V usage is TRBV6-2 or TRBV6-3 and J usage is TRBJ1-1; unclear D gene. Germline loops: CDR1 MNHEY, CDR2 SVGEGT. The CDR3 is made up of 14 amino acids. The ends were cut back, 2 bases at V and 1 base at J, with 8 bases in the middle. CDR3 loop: CASSYIRENTEAFF. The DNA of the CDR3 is TGTGCCAGCAGTTACATCCGGGAGAACACTGAAGCTTTCTTT.

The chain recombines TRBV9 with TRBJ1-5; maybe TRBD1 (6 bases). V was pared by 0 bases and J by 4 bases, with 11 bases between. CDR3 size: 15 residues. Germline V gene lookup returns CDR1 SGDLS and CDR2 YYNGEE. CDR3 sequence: CASSVAGTKNQPQHF. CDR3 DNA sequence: TGTGCCAGCAGCGTAGCTGGGACAAAGAATCAGCCCCAGCATTTT.

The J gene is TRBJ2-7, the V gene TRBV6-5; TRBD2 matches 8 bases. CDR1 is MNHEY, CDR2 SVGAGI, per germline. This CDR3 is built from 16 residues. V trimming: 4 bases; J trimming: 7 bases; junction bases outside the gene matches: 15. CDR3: CASSWVLTGGPGEQYF. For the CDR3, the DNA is TGTGCCAGCAGTTGGGTTTTGACGGGAGGGCCGGGGGAGCAGTACTTC.

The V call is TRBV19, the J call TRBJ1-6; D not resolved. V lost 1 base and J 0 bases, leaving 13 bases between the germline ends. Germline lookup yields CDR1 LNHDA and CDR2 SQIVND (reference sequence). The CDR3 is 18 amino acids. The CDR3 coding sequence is TGTGCCAGTAGTATAGGTCAGGTGCCCCCCTCCTATAATTCACCCCTCCACTTT. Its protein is CASSIGQVPPSYNSPLHF.

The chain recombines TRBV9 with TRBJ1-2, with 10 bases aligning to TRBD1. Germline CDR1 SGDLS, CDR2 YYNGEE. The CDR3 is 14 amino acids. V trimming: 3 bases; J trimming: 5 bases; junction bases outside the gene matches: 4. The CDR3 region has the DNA TGTGCCAGCAGCGACCGGGACAGGGGTTATGGCTACACCTTC. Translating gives CASSDRDRGYGYTF.

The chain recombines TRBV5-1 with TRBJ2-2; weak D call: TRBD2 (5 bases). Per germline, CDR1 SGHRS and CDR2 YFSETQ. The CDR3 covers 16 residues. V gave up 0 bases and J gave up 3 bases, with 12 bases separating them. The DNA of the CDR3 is TGCGCCAGCAGCTTGGACGGGGTTCAATACACCGGGGAGCTGTTTTTT. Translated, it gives CASSLDGVQYTGELFF.

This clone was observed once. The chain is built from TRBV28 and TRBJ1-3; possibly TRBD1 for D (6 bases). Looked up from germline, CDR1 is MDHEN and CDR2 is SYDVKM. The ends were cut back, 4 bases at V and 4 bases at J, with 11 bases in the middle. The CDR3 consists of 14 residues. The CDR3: CASSSTGTGNTIYF. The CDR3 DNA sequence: TGTGCCAGCAGTTCCACAGGGACGGGAAACACCATATATTTT.

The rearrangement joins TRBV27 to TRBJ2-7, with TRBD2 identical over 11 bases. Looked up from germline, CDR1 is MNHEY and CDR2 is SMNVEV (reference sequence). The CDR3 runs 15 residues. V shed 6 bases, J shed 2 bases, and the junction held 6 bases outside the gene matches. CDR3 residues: CASRPGLAGPYEQYF. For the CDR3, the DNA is TGTGCCAGCAGACCCGGACTAGCGGGCCCCTACGAGCAGTACTTC.

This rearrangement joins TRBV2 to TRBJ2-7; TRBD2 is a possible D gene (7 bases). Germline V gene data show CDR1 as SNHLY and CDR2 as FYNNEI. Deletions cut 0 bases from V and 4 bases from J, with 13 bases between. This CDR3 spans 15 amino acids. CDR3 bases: TGTGCCAGCAGTGAAGCGGGGCGGGGGCCTTACGAGCAGTACTTC. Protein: CASSEAGRGPYEQYF.

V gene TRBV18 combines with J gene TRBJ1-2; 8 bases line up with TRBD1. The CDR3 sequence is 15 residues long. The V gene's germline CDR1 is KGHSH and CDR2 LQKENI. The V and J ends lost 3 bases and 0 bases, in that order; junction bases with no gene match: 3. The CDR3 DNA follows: TGTGCCAGCTCACCTGGGACAGGTCCTAACTATGGCTACACCTTC. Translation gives CASSPGTGPNYGYTF.

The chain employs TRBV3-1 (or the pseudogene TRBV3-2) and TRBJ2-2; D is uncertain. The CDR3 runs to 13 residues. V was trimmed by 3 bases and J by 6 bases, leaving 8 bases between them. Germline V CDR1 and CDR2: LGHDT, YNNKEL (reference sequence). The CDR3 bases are TGTGCCAGCAGCCATCCCTCGGCCGGGGAGCTGTTTTTT. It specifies CASSHPSAGELFF.